The present T cell receptor (beta chain) was sequenced within a study of blood T cell repertoires in COVID-19. About the study: Material from acute and convalescent COVID-19 was sourced from the United States, Italy and Spain. PBMCs, B-cell-depleted T cells, or T cells provided the cDNA or gDNA that made up the material.

Cohort placement rested on clinical history that participants reported themselves. Exposed participants encountered a COVID-19 case during the 2 weeks preceding study entry. The V and J ends lost 4 bases and 4 bases respectively, with 16 bases between them. Germline loops: CDR1 MNHEY, CDR2 SMNVEV (reference sequence). The CDR3 extends over 15 amino acids. This table comes from immunoSEQ multiplex PCR, and its TCRdb copy is limited to in-frame clones, with some not included. The data hold 150,000 or so clones, with about 90% observed a single time. The source of this sequence is a woman in her forties who had been exposed to COVID-19. Sequenced input: PBMCs or T cells enriched from blood (not recorded which). V usage is TRBV27 and J usage is TRBJ1-2; D may be TRBD1 (6 bases). The CDR3 loop is CASSSQKQGIYGYTF. The CDR3 nucleotides are TGTGCCAGCAGTTCCCAAAAACAGGGCATCTATGGCTACACCTTC.